The 18 T cell receptor beta chains reported below all come from one sample, sequenced in a study of identical twins. TCRdb analysed the 5' RACE reads with MiXCR anew, one entry per CDR3 protein. The sample has 600,000 to 850,000 distinct CDR3 sequences; around a sixth are singletons. The data were also submitted as part of a second study, on T cells expressing NK-cell markers.

Sequencing used PBMCs. The receptors derive from a woman aged 18-29 years in good health.

This chain connects TRBV29-1 to TRBJ1-6; no clear D gene. The CDR3 extends over 14 amino acids. The V end was cut by 7 bases, the J end by 7 bases, with 17 bases between. CDR1 and CDR2 (germline): SQVTM, ANQGSEA. The CDR3 DNA follows: TGCAGCGCCCAGGAGGGTATTGCCAATTCACCCCTCCACTTT. It specifies CSAQEGIANSPLHF.

This clonotype was seen a few times. The rearrangement uses TRBV5-1 and TRBJ2-7; 9 bases agree with TRBD2. The CDR3 runs to 15 residues. Per germline, CDR1 SGHRS and CDR2 YFSETQ. V trimming: 4 bases; J trimming: 2 bases; junction bases outside the gene matches: 7. The CDR3: CASSPLAGVAYEQYF. CDR3 DNA sequence: TGCGCCAGCAGCCCCTTAGCGGGAGTAGCCTACGAGCAGTACTTC.

V and J are TRBV20-1 and TRBJ2-5; the D gene is possibly TRBD2 (5 bases). The CDR3 totals 13 residues. Germline loops: CDR1 DFQATT, CDR2 SNEGSKA (reference sequence). V dropped 1 base and J dropped 5 bases, with 11 bases sitting between them. This CDR3 is CSARVAPGETQYF. For the CDR3, the DNA is TGCAGTGCTAGAGTGGCCCCGGGGGAGACCCAGTACTTC.

The sample holds a few counts of this clonotype. This sequence joins TRBV7-9 and TRBJ2-3; 8 bases are a match to TRBD2. The CDR3 has 16 residues. V trimming: 5 bases; J trimming: 4 bases; junction bases outside the gene matches: 11. Germline V gene sequence: CDR1 SEHNR, CDR2 FQNEAQ (reference sequence). Here the CDR3 reads CASSVLQREPPDTQYF. CDR3 DNA sequence: TGTGCCAGCAGCGTTCTTCAGCGGGAGCCACCAGATACGCAGTATTTT.

This chain connects TRBV7-2 to TRBJ2-1; tentatively, D is TRBD1 or TRBD2 (5 bases each). Trimming removed 0 bases from V and 8 bases from J, with 14 bases in between. This CDR3 contains 15 residues. Germline V gene data show CDR1 as SGHTA and CDR2 as FQGNSA. The CDR3 DNA reads as TGTGCCAGCAGCTTAGCGCACCGGGGCGGGCATGAGCAGTTCTTC. This translates into CASSLAHRGGHEQFF.

The table lists this clonotype with a few counts. The gene calls are TRBV24-1 and TRBJ2-1; no clear D. CDR1 and CDR2 (germline): KGHDR, SFDVKD. The V end was cut by 1 base, the J end by 8 bases, with 8 bases between. The CDR3 consists of 13 residues. The CDR3: CATSDLERDEQFF. Written as DNA, the CDR3 is TGTGCCACCAGTGATTTAGAGCGAGATGAGCAGTTCTTC.

The chain couples TRBV20-1 to TRBJ2-7, with TRBD1 matching 8 bases. V was clipped by 4 bases and J by 0 bases; unmatched bases: 5. This CDR3 is 14 amino acids long. Looked up from germline, CDR1 is DFQATT and CDR2 is SNEGSKA (reference sequence). CDR3 sequence (DNA): TGCAGTGCTACTGGACAGGGAAGCTCCTACGAGCAGTACTTC. Protein: CSATGQGSSYEQYF.

In this sample, this clonotype turned up a few times. The chain carries TRBV3-1 and TRBJ2-5; D not certain. The CDR3 runs to 13 residues. Germline CDR1 reads LGHDT; CDR2 reads YNNKEL (reference sequence). The V end was cut by 1 base, the J end by 7 bases, with 10 bases between. CDR3 sequence (DNA): TGTGCCAGCAGCCAAGGATCCCGCCCGACCCAGTACTTC. Translated: CASSQGSRPTQYF.

The chain uses TRBV7-2 and TRBJ2-5; 10 bases are shared with TRBD2. From germline, CDR1 is SGHTA and CDR2 FQGNSA. The CDR3 runs to 17 residues. The V gene end was trimmed by 6 bases and the J gene end by 5 bases; junction bases not matched to a gene: 15. CDR3 DNA: TGTGCCAGCAGTCGCGGGTGGAGCGGGAGGGCCCGGGAGACCCAGTACTTC. Its protein product is CASSRGWSGRARETQYF.

This chain links TRBV6-4 with TRBJ2-7; D perhaps matches TRBD2 (5 bases). The CDR3 extends over 16 amino acids. Germline values: CDR1 MRHNA, CDR2 SNTAGT. The V end lost 2 bases, the J end lost 3 bases, and 17 bases lay between the germline ends. The CDR3 DNA sequence: TGTGCCAGCAGTGACATCATGGGAGAGAGCCGCTACGAGCAGTACTTC. Its translation: CASSDIMGESRYEQYF.

The V and J genes are TRBV20-1 and TRBJ2-1; possible D gene TRBD2, 6 bases. The V end was cut by 3 bases, the J end by 7 bases, with 22 bases between. CDR3 length: 16 amino acids. Germline lookup yields CDR1 DFQATT and CDR2 SNEGSKA (reference sequence). CDR3 sequence reads: CSARGPSGRGTNEQFF. The DNA for the CDR3 is TGCAGTGCTAGGGGGCCTTCCGGTCGCGGGACTAATGAGCAGTTCTTC.

The V call is TRBV3-1, the J call TRBJ2-4; D is possibly TRBD2 (5 bases). The CDR3 spans 17 residues. Germline-derived CDR1 and CDR2 are LGHDT and YNNKEL (reference sequence). V lost 0 bases and J 0 bases, leaving 12 bases between the germline ends. CDR3 in amino acids: CASSQDVSGLAKNIQYF. In DNA form, the CDR3 reads TGTGCCAGCAGCCAAGATGTGAGTGGACTAGCCAAAAACATTCAGTACTTC.

V gene TRBV4-3 combines with J gene TRBJ2-7; TRBD2 agrees at 15 bases. Looked up from germline, CDR1 is LGHNA and CDR2 is YSLEER. The trim removed 3 bases at V and 6 bases at J, leaving 9 bases unmatched. The CDR3 length is 17 residues. CDR3 protein: CASSHGTSGRWQFEQYF. The CDR3 nucleotides are TGCGCCAGCAGCCATGGGACTAGCGGGAGGTGGCAGTTCGAGCAGTACTTC.

This clonotype was detected ten times or more. The chain couples TRBV27 to TRBJ2-7; TRBD2 matches 11 bases. The V gene's germline CDR1 is MNHEY and CDR2 SMNVEV (reference sequence). The CDR3 consists of 15 residues. The V and J ends lost 6 bases and 0 bases, in that order; junction bases with no gene match: 4. As DNA, the CDR3 is TGTGCCAGCAGCTTAACTAGCGGGAGCTCCTACGAGCAGTACTTC. The encoded protein is CASSLTSGSSYEQYF.

The chain recombines TRBV7-6 with TRBJ1-1, with 10 bases aligning to TRBD1. Germline V lookup: CDR1 SGHVS, CDR2 FNYEAQ. Trimming took 4 bases from V and 7 from J; bases not matched to a gene: 6. The CDR3 contains 14 residues. The CDR3 reads CASSSTGGRNEAFF. In nucleotides, the CDR3 is TGTGCCAGCAGCTCGACAGGGGGCAGGAATGAAGCTTTCTTT. The whole variable domain, filled in from reference TRBV7-6 and TRBJ1-1, reads GAGVSQSPRYKVTKRGQDVALRCDPISGHVSLYWYRQALGQGPEFLTYFNYEAQQDKSGLPNDRFSAERPEGSISTLTIQRTEQRDSAMYRCASSSTGGRNEAFFGQGTRLTVV.

The chain joins TRBV6-1 to TRBJ2-3; 7 bases are shared with TRBD1. V dropped 5 bases and J dropped 1; count of bases not matched to a gene: 9. CDR3 length equals 16 residues. Germline V CDR1 and CDR2: MNHNS, SASEGT. CDR3 protein: CASSRQGLTRTDTQYF. The CDR3 region has the DNA TGTGCCAGCAGTAGACAGGGTTTAACTCGCACAGATACGCAGTATTTT.

The gene calls are TRBV9 and TRBJ1-4, with unresolved D. V lost 2 bases and J lost 8, with 10 bases in between. The CDR3 runs 13 residues. Germline V gene data show CDR1 as SGDLS and CDR2 as YYNGEE. CDR3 region: CASSVQDGEKLFF. CDR3 DNA sequence: TGTGCCAGCAGCGTTCAGGACGGAGAAAAACTGTTTTTT.

Ten or more counts support this clonotype. This chain joins TRBV20-1 and TRBJ2-3; 9 nucleotides match TRBD1. Trimming cost V 0 bases and J 5 bases; bases outside gene matches: 9. This CDR3 is built from 16 residues. Germline V gene lookup returns CDR1 DFQATT and CDR2 SNEGSKA (reference sequence). The CDR3 protein is CSARDSRTGARDTQYF. CDR3 coding DNA: TGCAGTGCTAGAGATAGTAGGACAGGGGCAAGAGATACGCAGTATTTT.